This TCR beta chain was sequenced during a study of technical replicates of blood from a handful of donors. Germline lookup yields CDR1 WNHNN and CDR2 SYGVQD (reference sequence). This CDR3 comprises 14 residues. Trimming removed 2 bases from V and 7 bases from J, with 12 bases in between. The repertoire was sequenced with immunoSEQ multiplex PCR; TCRdb's copy has only in-frame clones and lacks some. The repertoire holds 7,500 to 9,500 clones, with under 90% as singletons. This clone turned up a few times. This clonotype was sampled from a human donor in good health. The specimen sequenced was PBMCs. The J gene is TRBJ1-5, the V gene TRBV10-1; tentatively, D is TRBD1 (6 bases). CDR3 in amino acids: CASSEAGVEQPQHF. The CDR3, as DNA: TGCGCCAGCAGTGAGGCAGGGGTTGAGCAGCCCCAGCATTTT.